Listed below are T cell receptor beta chains from one sample, sequenced in a study of metastatic and nonmetastatic thyroid tumors. MiXCR re-clonotyped the PCR reads for TCRdb. Among some 21,000 clones, approximately 28% were seen once, and the ten largest hold 13% to 15%. The specimen sequenced was tumor tissue. Receptor source: a male donor with papillary thyroid cancer or a benign thyroid nodule (not recorded which). Some clones in this sample may be carry-over from other donors' samples. The conserved cysteine and the conserved F or W are not part of the CDR3 here. Expanded clones are given a class, and other clones once, few, many or no size at all.

v_gene,abundance,j_gene,CDR3aa
TRBV27,few,TRBJ1-6,ASSYRGGGSPLH
TRBV12-3/TRBV12-4,NA,TRBJ1-5,ASSLGQGYNQPQH
TRBV2,many,TRBJ2-3,ASKKDTDTQY
TRBV12-3/TRBV12-4,NA,TRBJ2-5,ASSLSVGSYQETQY
TRBV28,NA,TRBJ2-1,ASSFRDRVGEQF
TRBV2,many,TRBJ1-6,ASRGLGSPLH
TRBV30,NA,TRBJ2-7,AWSKGGQSYEQY
TRBV19,medium-sized,TRBJ2-7,ASSIEGEYYEQY
TRBV18,medium-sized,TRBJ1-1,ASSPSLGDSTEAF
TRBV2,NA,TRBJ1-5,ASSDGSLANQPQH
TRBV6-1,NA,TRBJ2-7,ASSEQTGTGGDEQY
TRBV27,NA,TRBJ2-1,ASSFRLSVVHNEQF
TRBV5-1,NA,TRBJ1-4,ASAFTGGRVNEKLF
TRBV20-1,medium-sized,TRBJ1-5,SAFRDSYSNQPQH
TRBV6-1,NA,TRBJ2-7,ASSHGGRREQY
TRBV7-7,NA,TRBJ2-3,ASSLSPGSIDTQY
TRBV3-1,NA,TRBJ2-7,ASSQGSGTPREQY
TRBV7-8,NA,TRBJ2-7,ASSLDTPSGRNLQY
TRBV29-1,many,TRBJ2-5,SVGGWGTPETQY
TRBV3-1,many,TRBJ2-2,ASSQAARGSGELF
TRBV5-1,NA,TRBJ2-2,TSSLAPPNTWELF
TRBV6-1,few,TRBJ2-7,ASRGPDYEQY
TRBV5-8,medium-sized,TRBJ2-7,ASSLGQGGREQY
TRBV5-1,NA,TRBJ1-2,ASSTLQGSYGYT
TRBV20-1,many,TRBJ1-5,SASDRDSNQPQH
TRBV20-1,many,TRBJ2-3,SAFGLAGGPITDTQY
TRBV12-3/TRBV12-4,NA,TRBJ2-4,ASTDGVAKNIQY
TRBV28,NA,TRBJ1-3,ASSFPRGQGNTIY
TRBV7-2,NA,TRBJ1-5,ASALLAGGNQPQH
TRBV12-3/TRBV12-4,few,TRBJ2-3,ASRAGGAGVLGTQY
TRBV6-2/TRBV6-3,few,TRBJ1-2,ASSLTAGAYGYT
TRBV6-1,few,TRBJ2-7,ASSVFAGALSYEQY
TRBV12-3/TRBV12-4,many,TRBJ2-4,ASSLRQDPSNIQY
TRBV2,few,TRBJ2-3,ASSEGLAGDTQY
TRBV5-3,NA,TRBJ2-7,ASIPDRVYEQY
TRBV6-1,NA,TRBJ2-3,ASLDRDRDSDTQY
TRBV5-5,NA,TRBJ2-7,ASSLDRGSGEQY
TRBV7-2,many,TRBJ2-7,ASSFSGTSYEQY
TRBV11-2,NA,TRBJ2-1,ASSLIGGAPNEQF
TRBV28,NA,TRBJ2-1,ASRRQRNRYNEQF
TRBV28,NA,TRBJ1-2,ASSRPGQQNGYT
TRBV25-1,NA,TRBJ1-5,ASSEVGGGQPQH
TRBV29-1,many,TRBJ2-7,SATRGNDSGGQY
TRBV11-3,few,TRBJ1-1,ASSLDRVNTEAF
TRBV12-3/TRBV12-4,many,TRBJ1-2,ASSTGQLSYGYT
TRBV6-5,many,TRBJ1-6,ASSPQRAVLH
TRBV11-2,NA,TRBJ1-6,ASSLFRDKNSPLH
TRBV12-3/TRBV12-4,few,TRBJ1-6,ASSFLLGNSPLH
TRBV7-6,NA,TRBJ2-2,ASSFGACANTGEPF
TRBV4-1,NA,TRBJ2-2,ASSHPGEGRPGELF
TRBV12-3/TRBV12-4,few,TRBJ1-5,ASSVEQVGGSQPQH
TRBV15,NA,TRBJ2-7,ATSRDRPYEQY
TRBV24-1,few,TRBJ1-2,ATRAGEDYGYT